The 15 T cell receptor beta chains below all came from one sample that was sequenced in a study of spatial heterogeneity in lung cancer. Notes on the study in general: The number of expanded tumor alpha and beta chains correlated with mutation number.

One entry per CDR3 protein results from TCRdb running MiXCR on the 5' RACE reads. The sample gives about 13,000 distinct CDR3 sequences, roughly 4.6% of which show up once; approximately 25% is in the top ten. Time point meaning: sample taken at primary tumor resection. The antigens for these receptors are not known. The starting material was lung tumor tissue, obtained at surgery. The source is a male donor with early-stage non-small cell lung cancer.

This clonotype was seen a handful of times. This beta chain lies outside the target of a library built for alpha chains; its clone size means little. This chain links TRBV21-1 with TRBJ1-6; the table's D gene call, TRBD1, was not cross checked with the DNA. TRBV21-1 is reported as a pseudogene. The CDR3 length is 19 residues. CDR3 residues: CASSKRRDRRTSYNSPLHF. The CDR3 bases are TGTGCCAGCAGCAAAAGACGGGACCGCCGAACCTCCTATAATTCACCCCTCCACTTT.

This clonotype has ten or more counts. This beta chain is an unintended read in a library built for alpha chains; its size means little. J is TRBJ2-1 and V is TRBV7-9, with 7 bases that match TRBD2. CDR1 and CDR2 (germline): SEHNR, FQNEAQ (reference sequence). The CDR3 loop spans 13 amino acids. Trimming cost V 6 bases and J 9 bases; bases outside gene matches: 8. Here the CDR3 reads CASRLPPGGEQFF. The CDR3 DNA sequence: TGTGCCAGCAGACTACCCCCGGGGGGTGAGCAGTTCTTC.

This clonotype was detected many times. This beta chain is off target for a library built for alpha chains, so its abundance means little. This chain links TRBV20-1 with TRBJ2-2; no definite D call. Trimming pared 3 bases from V and 2 bases from J, leaving 10 bases between. Germline V gene lookup returns CDR1 DFQATT and CDR2 SNEGSKA (reference sequence). The CDR3 contains 14 residues. In nucleotides, the CDR3 is TGCAGTGCTAGGGCACTCGGTAACACCGGGGAGCTGTTTTTT. Translated: CSARALGNTGELFF.

This clonotype was detected ten times or more. A library made for alpha chains picked up this beta chain off target, so its size means little. V usage is TRBV24-1 and J usage is TRBJ2-1; TRBD1 matches 9 bases. This CDR3 contains 12 residues. Looked up from germline, CDR1 is KGHDR and CDR2 is SFDVKD. The V segment lost 7 bases and the J segment 9 bases; nucleotides outside the gene matches: 3. For the CDR3, the DNA is TGTGCCACCAGCGGGACAGGGAGTGAGCAGTTCTTC. Translation: CATSGTGSEQFF.

This clonotype appeared many times. The size of this beta chain means little, since it is a stray read in a library made for alpha chains. The chain employs TRBV6-5 and TRBJ1-1, with 9 bases identical to TRBD1. The germline V gene encodes CDR1 MNHEY and CDR2 SVGAGI. The V segment lost 7 bases and the J segment 4 bases; nucleotides outside the gene matches: 4. CDR3 length equals 13 residues. This chain's CDR3 is CASIKTGGTEAFF. The CDR3 DNA follows: TGTGCCAGCATTAAGACAGGGGGCACTGAAGCTTTCTTT.

This clonotype was observed a few times. Since the library was made to target alpha chains, this beta chain is a stray read and its abundance is not meaningful. V and J are TRBV12-3 or TRBV12-4 and TRBJ2-7, with D perhaps TRBD1 (5 bases). V shed 5 bases and J shed 7 bases, with 12 bases lying between them. This CDR3 comprises 12 residues. DNA for the CDR3: TGTGCCAGCAGTCCTAACAGGTTAGAGCAGTACTTC. Residues: CASSPNRLEQYF.

Comments on this clonotype: This beta chain is an off-target read within a library intended for alpha chains, so its frequency means little. The chain uses TRBV10-3 and TRBJ1-1; 7 positions agree with TRBD1. Trimming removed 6 bases from V and 0 bases from J; junction bases left unmatched: 7. Germline values: CDR1 ENHRY, CDR2 SYGVKD. The CDR3 contains 15 residues. CDR3 residues: CAIRRTGTVNTEAFF. The CDR3 nucleotides are TGTGCCATCAGGAGGACAGGCACGGTGAACACTGAAGCTTTCTTT.

This clonotype was seen repeatedly, ten times or more. This beta chain came through as a stray read in a library set up for alpha chains, and its size says little. This chain joins TRBV9 and TRBJ2-3, with TRBD2 matching over 11 bases. The V segment lost 6 bases and the J segment 0 bases; nucleotides outside the gene matches: 9. The CDR3 runs to 17 residues. CDR1 is SGDLS, CDR2 YYNGEE, per germline. CDR3 protein: CASNPSGGFYSTDTQYF. For the CDR3, the DNA is TGTGCCAGCAACCCTAGCGGGGGGTTTTATAGCACAGATACGCAGTATTTT.

This clonotype has ten or more counts. Little can be read into the size of this beta chain, an off-target read in a library designed for alpha chains. This sequence joins TRBV4-1 and TRBJ2-3, with 9 bases that match TRBD1. V trimming: 1 base; J trimming: 4 bases; junction bases outside the gene matches: 3. From germline, CDR1 is MGHRA and CDR2 YSYEKL. This CDR3 region has 15 residues. CDR3 region: CASSQGDRDADTQYF. CDR3 in DNA: TGCGCCAGCAGCCAAGGGGACAGGGACGCAGATACGCAGTATTTT.

This clonotype was observed at least ten times. The size of this beta chain means little, since it is a stray read in a library made for alpha chains. This chain links TRBV29-1 with TRBJ2-7; 7 bases are a match to TRBD1. The length of the CDR3 is 14 residues. V shed 6 bases, J shed 0 bases, and the junction held 8 bases outside the gene matches. From germline, CDR1 is SQVTM and CDR2 ANQGSEA. The CDR3 region has the DNA TGCAGCGTGGGATACAGGGGCGGCTCCTACGAGCAGTACTTC. This translates into CSVGYRGGSYEQYF.

This clonotype was seen more than once but under ten times. This beta chain turned up in a library designed for alpha chains; as an off-target read, its abundance says little. The genes are TRBV12-3 or TRBV12-4 and TRBJ1-5, with D possibly matching TRBD1 (5 bases). Trimming took 8 bases from V and 8 from J, leaving 19 bases between them. The CDR3 contains 14 residues. The CDR3 sequence: CASGEGPSREPQHF. Written as DNA, the CDR3 is TGTGCCAGCGGAGAGGGGCCATCGCGTGAGCCCCAGCATTTT.

Many counts were recorded for this clonotype. This beta chain represents an off-target read in a library built for alpha chains; its size is of limited meaning. J is TRBJ1-2 and V is TRBV7-2; D not certain. The CDR3 has 12 amino acids. With 4 bases removed from V and 5 bases from J, the gap between germline ends came to 8 bases. CDR1 and CDR2 from the germline V gene are SGHTA and FQGNSA. The CDR3: CASSSEPYGYTF. CDR3 nucleotides: TGTGCCAGCAGCTCAGAGCCGTATGGCTACACCTTC.

This clonotype was seen many times. This beta chain came through as a stray read in a library set up for alpha chains, and its size says little. This sequence joins TRBV6-2 or TRBV6-3 and TRBJ2-7, with 8 positions matching TRBD1. The CDR3 loop spans 18 amino acids. The germline V gene encodes CDR1 MNHEY and CDR2 SVGEGT. V shed 3 bases and J 3 bases; nucleotides not matched to a gene: 16. As DNA, the CDR3 is TGTGCCAGCAGTTATCACAGGGGGACACCACAATCCCGCTACGAGCAGTACTTC. Its translation is CASSYHRGTPQSRYEQYF.

This clonotype was detected ten times or more. This beta chain is a stray sequence in a library constructed for alpha chains; its clone size is not meaningful. This sequence joins TRBV3-1 and TRBJ2-5; D unclear. V dropped 4 bases and J dropped 0 bases, with 12 bases sitting between them. The CDR3 totals 15 residues. Looked up from germline, CDR1 is LGHDT and CDR2 is YNNKEL (reference sequence). CDR3 sequence: CASSLGAGHQETQYF. CDR3 nucleotide sequence: TGTGCCAGCAGCCTCGGCGCCGGGCACCAAGAGACCCAGTACTTC.

This clonotype was observed at least ten times. A library made for alpha chains picked up this beta chain off target, so its size means little. Here the CDR3 reads CASSLTRGYGYTF. CDR3 DNA sequence: TGTGCCAGCAGTTTAACCAGGGGCTATGGCTACACCTTC. J is TRBJ1-2 and V is TRBV28; D perhaps matches TRBD1 (6 bases). The CDR3 has 13 amino acids. The V gene's germline CDR1 is MDHEN and CDR2 SYDVKM. Trimming removed 2 bases from V and 4 bases from J, with 8 bases in between.